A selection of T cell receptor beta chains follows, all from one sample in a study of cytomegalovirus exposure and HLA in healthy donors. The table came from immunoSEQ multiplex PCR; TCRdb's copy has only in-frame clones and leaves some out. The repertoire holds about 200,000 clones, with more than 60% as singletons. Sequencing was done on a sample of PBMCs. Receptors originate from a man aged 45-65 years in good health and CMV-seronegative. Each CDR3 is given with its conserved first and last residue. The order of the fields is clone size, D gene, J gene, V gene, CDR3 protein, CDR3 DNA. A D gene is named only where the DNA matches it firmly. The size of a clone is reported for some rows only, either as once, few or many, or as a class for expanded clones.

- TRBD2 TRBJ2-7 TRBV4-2 CASSQEPSGNEQYF TGTGCCAGCAGCCAAGAACCTAGCGGGAACGAGCAGTACTTC
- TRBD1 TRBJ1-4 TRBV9 CASSVGTARGEKLFF TGTGCCAGCAGCGTTGGGACAGCCCGGGGTGAAAAACTGTTTTTT
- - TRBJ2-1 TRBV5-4 CASSHPGFEQFF TGTGCCAGCAGCCATCCTGGCTTTGAGCAGTTCTTC
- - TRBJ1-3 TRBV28 CASSLVQVNGNTIYF TGTGCCAGCAGTTTGGTCCAGGTCAATGGAAACACCATATATTTT
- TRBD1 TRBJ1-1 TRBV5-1 CASSLRDSSNTEAFF TGCGCCAGCAGCTTGAGGGACAGTTCGAACACTGAAGCTTTCTTT
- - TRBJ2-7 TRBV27 CASSPHVFSYEQYF TGTGCCAGCAGTCCCCATGTGTTCTCCTACGAGCAGTACTTC
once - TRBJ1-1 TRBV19 CARHGSGGRAFF TGTGCCAGGCACGGCTCGGGGGGGAGAGCTTTCTTT
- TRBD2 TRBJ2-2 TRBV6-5 CASSYSGTSLSGELFF TGTGCCAGCAGTTACTCCGGGACTAGTCTCTCCGGGGAGCTGTTTTTT
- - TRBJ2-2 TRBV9 CASSPSGGRELFF TGTGCCAGCAGCCCGAGCGGAGGCAGGGAGCTGTTTTTT
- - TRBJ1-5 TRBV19 CASSIGRENQPQHF TGTGCCAGTAGTATAGGGCGGGAAAATCAGCCCCAGCATTTT
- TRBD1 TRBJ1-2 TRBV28 CASSPRDRHSYGYTF TGTGCCAGCAGTCCGCGGGACAGACATTCTTATGGCTACACCTTC
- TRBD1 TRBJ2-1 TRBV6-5 CASSRDRGLRNEQFF TGTGCCAGCAGCCGCGACAGGGGGCTGAGAAATGAGCAGTTCTTC
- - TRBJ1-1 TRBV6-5 CASSRGKTTEAFF TGTGCCAGCAGTAGGGGGAAAACCACTGAAGCTTTCTTT
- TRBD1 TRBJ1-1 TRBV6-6 CASRRTGDTEAFF TGTGCCAGCAGACGTACAGGGGACACTGAAGCTTTCTTT
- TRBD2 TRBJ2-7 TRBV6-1 CASSGGLAGRSYEQYF TGTGCCAGCAGTGGCGGACTAGCGGGACGATCCTACGAGCAGTACTTC
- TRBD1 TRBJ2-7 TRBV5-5 CASSFVQGAYEQYF TGTGCCAGCAGCTTTGTACAGGGGGCGTACGAGCAGTACTTC
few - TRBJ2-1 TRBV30 CAWSTKKTATYNEQFF TGTGCCTGGAGTACGAAAAAAACAGCCACCTACAATGAGCAGTTCTTC
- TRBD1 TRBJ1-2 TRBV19 CASSGPGQGMGGYTF TGTGCCAGTAGTGGCCCGGGACAGGGAATGGGAGGCTACACCTTC
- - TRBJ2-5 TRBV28 CASSSQGLWETQYF TGTGCCAGCAGTTCTCAGGGGTTGTGGGAGACCCAGTACTTC
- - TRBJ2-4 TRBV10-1 CASSPGPADIQYF TGCGCCAGCAGTCCCGGTCCCGCGGACATTCAGTACTTC
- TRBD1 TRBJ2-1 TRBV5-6 CASSRGTGSRGEQFF TGTGCCAGCAGCCGTGGGACAGGGTCACGGGGTGAGCAGTTCTTC
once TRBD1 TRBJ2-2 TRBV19 CASRLTGSTGELFF TGTGCCAGTAGGTTGACAGGGTCCACCGGGGAGCTGTTTTTT
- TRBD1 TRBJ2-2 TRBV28 CASSLWTGGVGELFF TGTGCCAGCAGTTTATGGACAGGGGGTGTTGGGGAGCTGTTTTTT
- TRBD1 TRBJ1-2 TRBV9 CASSPQGAASYGYTF TGTGCCAGCAGCCCCCAGGGGGCCGCAAGCTATGGCTACACCTTC
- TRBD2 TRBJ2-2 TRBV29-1 CSPGRENNTGELFF TGCAGCCCAGGGAGGGAGAACAACACCGGGGAGCTGTTTTTT
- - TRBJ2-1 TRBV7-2 CASSPRGSYNEQFF TGTGCCAGCAGCCCAAGGGGGTCCTACAATGAGCAGTTCTTC
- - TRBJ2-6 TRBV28 CASIGSGANVLTF TGTGCCAGCATTGGGAGTGGGGCCAACGTCCTGACTTTC
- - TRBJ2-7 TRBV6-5 CASSRLVRVHEQYF TGTGCCAGCAGTCGACTAGTTAGGGTCCACGAGCAGTACTTC
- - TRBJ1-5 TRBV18 CASSQQGPGSNQPQHF TGTGCCAGCTCGCAACAGGGCCCGGGGAGCAATCAGCCCCAGCATTTT
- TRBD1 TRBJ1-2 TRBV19 CASSISTGNGGYTF TGTGCCAGTAGTATATCGACAGGGAATGGTGGCTACACCTTC
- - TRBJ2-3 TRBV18 CASSSGGTDTQYF TGTGCCAGCTCATCAGGGGGCACAGATACGCAGTATTTT
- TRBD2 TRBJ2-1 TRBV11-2 CASRPQTSGSGFEQFF TGTGCCAGCAGGCCCCAAACTAGCGGGAGTGGATTTGAGCAGTTCTTC
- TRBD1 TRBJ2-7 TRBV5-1 CASSSGQGVNEQYF TGCGCCAGCAGCTCCGGACAGGGGGTGAACGAGCAGTACTTC
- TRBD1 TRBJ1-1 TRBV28 CASRGGGWNTEAFF TGTGCCAGCAGAGGAGGGGGCTGGAACACTGAAGCTTTCTTT
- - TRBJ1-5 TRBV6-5 CASSRLDSHQPQHF TGTGCCAGCAGTCGCCTGGACAGTCATCAGCCCCAGCATTTT
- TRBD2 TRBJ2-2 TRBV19 CATGLAGGTGELFF TGTGCCACCGGACTAGCGGGAGGCACCGGGGAGCTGTTTTTT
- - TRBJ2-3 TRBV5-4 CASKPSDRIDTQYF TGTGCCAGCAAACCTTCGGACAGAATAGATACGCAGTATTTT
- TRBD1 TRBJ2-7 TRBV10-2 CASSSGTASSYEQYF TGCGCCAGCTCCTCCGGGACAGCAAGCTCCTACGAGCAGTACTTC
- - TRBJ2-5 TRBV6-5 CASSYSFTSLQETQYF TGTGCCAGCAGTTACTCGTTTACTTCCCTCCAAGAGACCCAGTACTTC
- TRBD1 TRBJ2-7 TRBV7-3 CASSLNRGQAYEQYF TGTGCCAGCAGCTTAAACAGGGGGCAAGCCTACGAGCAGTACTTC